This record looks at one TCR beta chain sequence and its context. This CDR3 spans 15 amino acids. V shed 2 bases and J shed 2 bases, with 13 bases lying between them. In germline, CDR1 is SGHTS, CDR2 YDEGEE. The source of the sample is a study of control samples from healthy donors and cancer patients. Repertoires were generated with immunoSEQ multiplex PCR, while TCRdb's copy carries only in-frame clones and drops some. The data show approximately 150,000 clones, more than 85% seen once. This chain links TRBV5-8 with TRBJ1-2; D is unresolved. The TCR sequence derives from a young woman in good health. The sequenced material came from blood. CDR3 sequence: CASSFLPPGNYGYTF. Here the CDR3 DNA reads TGTGCCAGCAGCTTTTTACCCCCCGGGAACTATGGCTACACCTTC.